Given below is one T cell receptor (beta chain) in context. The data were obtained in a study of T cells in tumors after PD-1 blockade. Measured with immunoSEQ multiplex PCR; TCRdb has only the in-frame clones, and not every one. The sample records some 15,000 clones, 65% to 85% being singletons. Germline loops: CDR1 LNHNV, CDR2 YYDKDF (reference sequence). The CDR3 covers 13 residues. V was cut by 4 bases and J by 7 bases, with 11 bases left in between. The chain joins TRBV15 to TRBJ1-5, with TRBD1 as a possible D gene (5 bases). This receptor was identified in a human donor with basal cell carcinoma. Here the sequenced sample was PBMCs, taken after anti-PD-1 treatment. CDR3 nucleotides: TGTGCCACCAGCATAGTTGGGGGGCAGCCCCAGCATTTT. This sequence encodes CATSIVGGQPQHF.